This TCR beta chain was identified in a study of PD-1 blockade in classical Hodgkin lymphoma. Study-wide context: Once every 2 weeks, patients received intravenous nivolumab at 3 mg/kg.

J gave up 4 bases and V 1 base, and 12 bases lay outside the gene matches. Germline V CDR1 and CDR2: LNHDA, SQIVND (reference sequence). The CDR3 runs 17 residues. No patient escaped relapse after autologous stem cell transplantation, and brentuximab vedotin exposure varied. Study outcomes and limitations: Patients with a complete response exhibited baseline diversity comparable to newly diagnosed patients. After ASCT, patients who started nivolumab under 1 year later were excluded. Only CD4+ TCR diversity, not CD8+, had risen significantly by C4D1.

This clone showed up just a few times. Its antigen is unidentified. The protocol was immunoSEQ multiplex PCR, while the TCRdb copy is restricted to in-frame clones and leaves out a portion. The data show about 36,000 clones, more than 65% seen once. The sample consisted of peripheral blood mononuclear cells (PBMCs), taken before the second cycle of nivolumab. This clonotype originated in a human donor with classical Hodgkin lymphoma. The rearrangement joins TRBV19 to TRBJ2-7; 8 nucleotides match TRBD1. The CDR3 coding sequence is TGTGCCAGTAGTATAGTCGGGGGAGACAGGGGATTTTACGAGCAGTACTTC. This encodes CASSIVGGDRGFYEQYF.